This T cell receptor (beta chain) was sequenced for a study of shared clonotypes between healthy human individuals. This CDR3 is built from 13 residues. Deletions cut 4 bases from V and 7 bases from J, with 15 bases between. CDR1 is SGHNT and CDR2 is YYREEE in the germline V gene (reference sequence). For sorted subsets, 150 to 200 ng DNA per replicate equaled about 27,000 T cell genomes. As originally analysed: Junction-only sequences without quality scores were provided by ImmunoSEQ, so filtering was different. Here immunoSEQ multiplex PCR was the method, and the copy in TCRdb shows in-frame clones only, minus some. That table gives V, J and clone size, and the DNA gave D and trimming. This sample has about 2 million clones, with roughly 94% found just once. Naive CD8 cells lacked CD45RO and underwent positive selection for CCR7, leaving out terminally differentiated effector memory CD45RA+ cells.

A word on this clone: Its target is unknown.

General study results and limits: Memory subsets had estimated richness that was generally smaller than that of naive subsets.

The rearrangement links TRBV5-4 to TRBJ2-7, with D hard to call. The specimen was naive CD8+ T cells sorted from blood. The TCR comes from a man younger than 30 in good health. The CDR3, as DNA: TGTGCCAGCAGCCCCGGGCCCGTTGGGGAGCAGTACTTC. It codes for CASSPGPVGEQYF.